This T cell receptor (beta chain) was captured by sequencing in a study of blood T cells in healthy people across ages. Study-level findings and limits: Researchers report that TCR beta diversity correlated strongly with naive T cell percentage. The unknown donor CMV status may have confounded expanded clonotype changes.

A sample-barcoded 5' primer and a J-beta primer mix were used in a second PCR of roughly 6 to 11 cycles. In TCRdb, the 5' RACE reads were re-called with MiXCR into one record per CDR3 protein. Among over a million distinct CDR3 sequences, about 42% were seen once, and the ten largest hold 4%. Donor samples were obtained from healthy Caucasian individuals from Russia, aged 6 to 90. This clonotype occurred a few times. The antigen remains undetermined. CDR3 size: 16 residues. V dropped 9 bases and J dropped 2; count of bases not matched to a gene: 14. Germline values: CDR1 SGDLS, CDR2 YYNGEE. The specimen was blood. J is TRBJ2-4 and V is TRBV9, with 7 nucleotides matching TRBD2. This TCR derives from a woman aged 18-35 years in good health. In DNA, the CDR3 is TGTGCCAACTTAAACGGCACCGGGACTACCAAAAACATTCAGTACTTC. This encodes CANLNGTGTTKNIQYF.